This T cell receptor (beta chain) was identified during a study of T cell responses to AZD1222 COVID-19 vaccine (TCRdb year 2021). General notes on the study: AZD1222 recipients with second doses at about 4 weeks or about 12 weeks were pooled, because spike-specific TCR depth and breadth did not differ between schedules. A total of 230 to 250 trial participants underwent TCR sequencing, of whom about 210 had received two doses of AZD1222 and about 26 had received two doses of the MenACWY control vaccine. Trial participants were enrolled into age subgroups of 18-55, 56-69 and 70-plus years, which contained about 150, 27 and 61 TCR-sequenced participants, respectively.

The label giving this sample's time point can be read as: baseline before first vaccination. Vaccinee samples were obtained from the UK trials COV001 and COV002, which included a single-blind randomized controlled phase 2/3 trial of AZD1222 (ChAdOx1 nCoV-19) in healthy adults. Trial participant PBMC samples were collected at day 0 and day 28 after the second dose for TCRbeta chain sequencing. The CDR3, from cysteine to phenylalanine, totals 17 residues. The only DNA kept is the CDR3, 51 bases in frame from the first base. Trimming at the junction amounts to 4 bases on V and 0 bases on J, and the germline ends lie 17 bases apart. CDR1 MGHRA and CDR2 YSYEKL were looked up in the germline V gene. Overall study results and their limits: A significant rise in spike-specific TCR breadth and depth was observed after two AZD1222 doses relative to day 0 and relative to MenACWY recipients. Participants were mostly white British and included more females than males, and it was suggested by the authors that clonal diversity may have been underestimated. Conclusions about previously exposed vaccinees are limited, since just a handful of AZD1222 recipients were seropositive for SARS-CoV-2 at baseline. Vaccine-associated CD4 TCRs spanned the whole spike protein, with dominant responses in regions 160-218 and 743-854. Because no day 14 peak-response samples were available, the repertoires could be characterized only after the peak T cell response. The 56-69-year group was small, and its depth increase did not reach significance, likely because of low power. Epitopes outside the regions mutated in the B.1.351 and B.1.1.7 variants were reportedly recognized by nearly half of the unique spike-specific TCRs.

A word on this clone: Its antigen target is currently unknown. Per-base quality was not reported, and no clone a single base away is much larger than it.

The CDR3 regions of human TCRbeta chains were analyzed by immunosequencing. In the source study's methods: Repertoire TCRs were matched against a reference library of SARS-CoV-2-specific TCRs generated with the MIRA antigen-specificity platform. Breadth was defined as the fraction of unique TCRs that were SARS-CoV-2-associated. Depth was defined as the fraction of total T cells that were SARS-CoV-2-associated. Using the MIRA data, each spike-specific TCR was assigned both to the spike region to which the TCR was reactive and to a CD4 or CD8 class. Log10-transformed breadth and depth values were compared by one-way ANOVA with Sidak's multiple comparisons tests. Imported from immuneACCESS, the table was reduced by TCRdb to in-frame sequences with V and J called. These copies leave out some clones; in studies compared against another copy, an unresolved V gene accounts for under half, and the cause of the remainder is not known. Clone size and the V and J calls come from that table; the DNA yielded D and trimming. For this sample the table gives approximately 120,000 clones, of which 90% were detected only once. The top ten constitute around 7.2% of the sample.

The chain couples TRBV4-1 to TRBJ2-3; the D gene is not confidently resolved. The receptor was derived from an adult in good health. Here the sequenced sample was peripheral blood, taken on day 0 of AZD1222 vaccination. The base sequence is TGCGCCAGCAGCCCATCGGAACAAACAGTTAGCACAGATACGCAGTATTTT. This yields the protein CASSPSEQTVSTDTQYF.